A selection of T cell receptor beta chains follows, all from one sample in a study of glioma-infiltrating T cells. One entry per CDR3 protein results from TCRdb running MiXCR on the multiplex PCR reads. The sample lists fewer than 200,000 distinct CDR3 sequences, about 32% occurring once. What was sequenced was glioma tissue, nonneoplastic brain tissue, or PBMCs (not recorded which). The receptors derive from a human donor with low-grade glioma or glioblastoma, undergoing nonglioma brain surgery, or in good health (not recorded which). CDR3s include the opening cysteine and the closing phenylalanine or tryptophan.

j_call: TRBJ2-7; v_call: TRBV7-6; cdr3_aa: CAVQTDPYEQYF
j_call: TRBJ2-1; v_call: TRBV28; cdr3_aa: CASRVGGSYNEQFF
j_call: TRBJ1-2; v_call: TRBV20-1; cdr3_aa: CSARVPGSAGYTF
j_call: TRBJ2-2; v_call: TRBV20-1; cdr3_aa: CSAGGGAGGTSNTGELFF
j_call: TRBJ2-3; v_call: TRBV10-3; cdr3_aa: CAAKTSGRTDTQYF
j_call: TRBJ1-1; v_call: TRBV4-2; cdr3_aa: CASSREREAFF
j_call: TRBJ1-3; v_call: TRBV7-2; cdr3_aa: CASSLPGVSAGNTIYF
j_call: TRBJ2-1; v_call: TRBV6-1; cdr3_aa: CASSPGTSPLIF
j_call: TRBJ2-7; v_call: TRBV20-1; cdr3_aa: CSARDQMEGEYEQYF
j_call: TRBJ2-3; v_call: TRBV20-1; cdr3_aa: CSATRAGLEADTQYF
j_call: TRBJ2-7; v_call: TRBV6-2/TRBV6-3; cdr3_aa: CASSYERRSYEQYF
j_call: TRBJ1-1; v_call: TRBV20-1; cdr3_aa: CSARVLATEAFF
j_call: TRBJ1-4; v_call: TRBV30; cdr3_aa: CALQTATNEKLFF
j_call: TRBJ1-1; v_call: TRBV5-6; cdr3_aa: CASSFPDRNTEAFF
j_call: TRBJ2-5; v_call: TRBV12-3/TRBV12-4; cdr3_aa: CASSFWQDKETQYF